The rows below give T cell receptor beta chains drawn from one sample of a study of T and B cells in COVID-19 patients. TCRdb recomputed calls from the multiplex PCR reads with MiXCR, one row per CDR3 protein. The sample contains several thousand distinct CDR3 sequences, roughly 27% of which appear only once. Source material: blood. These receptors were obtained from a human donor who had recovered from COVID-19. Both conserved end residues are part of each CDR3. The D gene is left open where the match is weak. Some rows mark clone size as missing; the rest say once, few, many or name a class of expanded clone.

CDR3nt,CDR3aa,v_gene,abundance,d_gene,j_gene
TGTGCCACCAGTGTTGGGGATGAGACGAACACTGAAGCTTTCTTT,CATSVGDETNTEAFF,TRBV24-1,few,-,TRBJ1-1
TGTGCCAGCAGTGACTCACAGGGGGCCGGGGAGCTGTTTTTT,CASSDSQGAGELFF,TRBV6-4,-,TRBD1,TRBJ2-2
TGTGCCAGCTCTCCCATGATCAGGGGGCCGGCGGACACTGAAGCTTTCTTT,CASSPMIRGPADTEAFF,TRBV18,few,TRBD1,TRBJ1-1
TGTGCCAGCAGTTCCCTGAAGGGGGCAGCCCACGAGCAGTACTTC,CASSSLKGAAHEQYF,TRBV27,few,TRBD1,TRBJ2-7
TGTGCCAGCAGCATACGGTTGGGGGGGGAGACCCAGTACTTC,CASSIRLGGETQYF,TRBV5-6,many,TRBD2,TRBJ2-5
TGTGCCAGCAGCAGTCTCGGACAGCTTGTACCTGGCTACACCTTC,CASSSLGQLVPGYTF,TRBV5-4,few,-,TRBJ1-2
TGTGCCAGCACGACCCCCACAGATACGCAGTATTTT,CASTTPTDTQYF,TRBV28,-,-,TRBJ2-3
TGTGCCAGCAGTTTATCGAGCGGTTACAGGGTTGGCGACTCACCCCTCCACTTT,CASSLSSGYRVGDSPLHF,TRBV27,medium-sized,-,TRBJ1-6
TGTGCCAGCAGTGGGACAGGGGGCGGAAACACCATATATTTT,CASSGTGGGNTIYF,TRBV6-5,medium-sized,TRBD1,TRBJ1-3
TGCAGCGGTTACGGGACAGTGGGAGGCTACACCTTC,CSGYGTVGGYTF,TRBV29-1,-,TRBD1,TRBJ1-2
TGTGCCAGCAGCCCCGGGACAGGGCGCACAGATACGCAGTATTTT,CASSPGTGRTDTQYF,TRBV11-1,-,TRBD1,TRBJ2-3
TGTGCCAGCAGTGGCAGGGGCGATTCACCCCTCCACTTT,CASSGRGDSPLHF,TRBV6-1,medium-sized,-,TRBJ1-6
TGTGCCAGCAGGGGGGGGCGGGGGAATTCACCCCTCCACTTT,CASRGGRGNSPLHF,TRBV6-5,-,-,TRBJ1-6
TGTGCCAGCAGCCGTAGCGGCGCCGAGGTCGATACGCAGTATTTT,CASSRSGAEVDTQYF,TRBV5-4,medium-sized,-,TRBJ2-3
TGTGCCAGCAGTGAAACGACAGGGGGGAACACTGAAGCTTTCTTT,CASSETTGGNTEAFF,TRBV6-4,-,TRBD1,TRBJ1-1
TGTGCCAGTAGTACCACAGGGGTTAACGAGCAGTTCTTC,CASSTTGVNEQFF,TRBV19,medium-sized,TRBD1,TRBJ2-1
TGTGCCAGCAGCTTACTGTCGGGGACTAGCGAGAAGACCCAGTACTTC,CASSLLSGTSEKTQYF,TRBV7-2,-,TRBD2,TRBJ2-5
TGTGCCAGCAGTTCGGGACCCCTCTACGAGCAGTACTTC,CASSSGPLYEQYF,TRBV28,few,-,TRBJ2-7
TGTGCCAGCAGCTTGTATGGACGCCGAACCACAGATACGCAGTATTTT,CASSLYGRRTTDTQYF,TRBV5-4,-,-,TRBJ2-3
TGTGCCACCAGTGTCGGGCACACAGATACGCAGTATTTT,CATSVGHTDTQYF,TRBV24-1,few,-,TRBJ2-3
TGTGCCACCAGCAGAGATCAGGGGGTTACTGAAGCTTTCTTT,CATSRDQGVTEAFF,TRBV15,-,TRBD1,TRBJ1-1
TGTGCCAGCAAGAATAGCGGGGGTATAGAAGAGACCCAGTACTTC,CASKNSGGIEETQYF,TRBV6-5,medium-sized,TRBD2,TRBJ2-5
TGTGCCACCAGTGATTTAATGCCAGGAGCAGTTGGTTTTACCGGTACGCAGTATTTT,CATSDLMPGAVGFTGTQYF,TRBV24-1,-,-,TRBJ2-3
TGTGCCAGCAGCCTGTCGCTTACCTATGGCTACACCTTC,CASSLSLTYGYTF,TRBV12-3/TRBV12-4,-,-,TRBJ1-2
TGTGCCAGCATGCAAGGGGCGGGGACTGAAGCTTTCTTT,CASMQGAGTEAFF,TRBV27,-,-,TRBJ1-1
TGTGCCAGCAGTCCGGGACAGGTCCGTCCACCCCTCCACTTT,CASSPGQVRPPLHF,TRBV6-5,medium-sized,TRBD1,TRBJ1-6
TGCAGCGTTGGAGGCGCCAAGGCCTCTTCGGAGGGGGCCAACGTCCTGACTTTC,CSVGGAKASSEGANVLTF,TRBV29-1,medium-sized,-,TRBJ2-6
TGTGCCAGCAGTGCCCTCGGGACAGGCGACTATGGCTACACCTTC,CASSALGTGDYGYTF,TRBV6-5,medium-sized,TRBD1,TRBJ1-2
TGTGCCAGCAGCTTTGGGGCAGGGGGCAGTCAGCACCAGCATTTT,CASSFGAGGSQHQHF,TRBV7-9,-,TRBD1,TRBJ1-5
TGTGCCAGCAGAGCGGGACTAGCGGGGGCCACAGATACGCAGTATTTT,CASRAGLAGATDTQYF,TRBV6-6,medium-sized,TRBD2,TRBJ2-3
TGTGCCAGCGTTAGCGGGGTTAATGAGCAGTTCTTC,CASVSGVNEQFF,TRBV27,medium-sized,TRBD2,TRBJ2-1
TGTGCCTCGACTCCTGGGACGGGCAATCAGCCCCAGCATTTT,CASTPGTGNQPQHF,TRBV19,-,-,TRBJ1-5
TGTGCCACCGCGACTAGCGGGGGGGGCTCCTACAATGAGCAGTTCTTC,CATATSGGGSYNEQFF,TRBV19,-,TRBD2,TRBJ2-1
TGCAGCGTTGAAACGGCAAACTCAGGGAATGAAAAACTGTTTTTT,CSVETANSGNEKLFF,TRBV29-1,medium-sized,-,TRBJ1-4
TGTGCCAGTAGTATCTTAGAGGGAGATACGCAGTATTTT,CASSILEGDTQYF,TRBV19,medium-sized,-,TRBJ2-3
TGTGCCAGCAGTCCCCCTACGCGGGGGGGCCGTAGGTGGGATGAGCAGTTCTTC,CASSPPTRGGRRWDEQFF,TRBV6-2/TRBV6-3,-,TRBD2,TRBJ2-1
TGTGCCAGCAGTTACCTGACAGGGATGGGAGACACCATATATTTT,CASSYLTGMGDTIYF,TRBV6-1,-,TRBD1,TRBJ1-3
TGTGCCAGCCTCGGGAGGGCAGACTACGAGCAGTACTTC,CASLGRADYEQYF,TRBV6-1,medium-sized,TRBD2,TRBJ2-7
TGCGCCAGAGACTCAGAGGATACGCAGTATTTT,CARDSEDTQYF,TRBV10-1,many,-,TRBJ2-3
TGTGCCAGCAGTTTTTCATCCCCGGCGGAGACCCAGTACTTC,CASSFSSPAETQYF,TRBV6-5,medium-sized,-,TRBJ2-5
TGTGCCAGCAGTGAATCTGCTAGCACGAAAGAGACCCAGTACTTC,CASSESASTKETQYF,TRBV25-1,few,-,TRBJ2-5
TGTGCCAGCTCACGACGGGACAGGTTCACTGAAGCTTTCTTT,CASSRRDRFTEAFF,TRBV18,few,TRBD1,TRBJ1-1
TGTGCCAGCAGCTTTTTCGGACAGGGGTACACTGAAGCTTTCTTT,CASSFFGQGYTEAFF,TRBV5-6,-,TRBD1,TRBJ1-1
TGTGCCAGCAGGGGGGGGCGGGGGACTTACAATGAGCAGTTCTTC,CASRGGRGTYNEQFF,TRBV6-5,medium-sized,-,TRBJ2-1